This T cell receptor (beta chain) was identified during a study of cytomegalovirus exposure and HLA in healthy donors. This clone was seen once. Trimming removed 4 bases at V and 0 bases at J, with 4 bases between. The CDR3 extends over 14 amino acids. Germline V gives CDR1 MNHEY, CDR2 SMNVEV (reference sequence). The study ran its PCR with 60 Vbeta and 13 Jbeta primers. Produced via immunoSEQ multiplex PCR; TCRdb's table is partial and in-frame only. The table includes 80,000 or so clones, around 65% detected once. The clonotype comes from a man aged 55 to 70 in good health and CMV-seropositive. Sequencing used PBMCs. This chain connects TRBV27 to TRBJ2-6; the D is unclear. This CDR3 is CASSSHSGANVLTF. The CDR3 nucleotides read TGTGCCAGCAGTTCCCACTCTGGGGCCAACGTCCTGACTTTC.